This is a list of T cell receptor beta chains from one sample in a study of metastatic and nonmetastatic thyroid tumors. TCRdb re-called the PCR reads through MiXCR. The sample contains more than 40,000 clones, 24% of which appear only once. Sample: tumor tissue. Every receptor here comes from a female donor with papillary thyroid cancer or a benign thyroid nodule (not recorded which). Some clones in this sample may be carry-over from other donors' samples. Both conserved end residues are part of each CDR3. D genes are given only for firm matches. Expanded clones are given a class, and other clones once, few, many or no size at all.

>TRBJ2-7|TRBV3-1|NA|NA
CASSQDTGLYEQYF
TGTGCCAGCAGCCAAGACACAGGTCTCTACGAGCAGTACTTC
>TRBJ2-3|TRBV7-9|many|TRBD2
CASSPGLAVTDTQYF
TGTGCCAGCAGCCCAGGACTAGCGGTCACAGATACGCAGTATTTT
>TRBJ2-3|TRBV5-1|NA|TRBD1
CASSLEGQYTDTQYF
TGCGCCAGCAGCTTGGAGGGACAGTACACAGATACGCAGTATTTT
>TRBJ2-7|TRBV3-1|NA|NA
CASSHPGPNYEQYF
TGTGCCAGCAGCCATCCCGGACCTAACTACGAGCAGTACTTC
>TRBJ2-5|TRBV6-8|NA|NA
CASSLYTNIHQETQYF
TGTGCCAGCAGTCTATACACGAACATTCACCAAGAGACCCAGTACTTC
>TRBJ2-2|TRBV10-1|many|NA
CASSDSDTGELFF
TGCGCCAGCAGCGATTCTGACACCGGGGAGCTGTTTTTT
>TRBJ2-7|TRBV5-1|NA|TRBD1
CASSPGTASLEQYF
TGCGCCAGCAGTCCCGGGACAGCTAGTCTCGAGCAGTACTTC
>TRBJ2-3|TRBV20-1|NA|NA
CSAREASVRDTQYF
TGCAGTGCTAGAGAAGCTAGCGTGAGGGATACGCAGTATTTT
>TRBJ1-2|TRBV19|many|NA
CASSLRTTYGYTF
TGTGCCAGTAGTCTCCGGACAACGTATGGCTACACCTTC
>TRBJ2-1|TRBV18|many|NA
CASRISDEQFF
TGTGCCAGCCGCATATCGGATGAGCAGTTCTTC
>TRBJ2-2|TRBV11-3|NA|NA
CASSPGLNTGELFF
TGTGCCAGCAGCCCGGGGCTGAACACCGGGGAGCTGTTTTTT
>TRBJ2-7|TRBV20-1|NA|NA
CSATLWPEQYF
TGCAGTGCTACACTTTGGCCCGAGCAGTACTTC
>TRBJ1-2|TRBV6-1|NA|NA
CAISGTRVSSYGYTF
TGTGCCATTAGCGGGACTCGGGTTTCGAGCTATGGCTACACCTTC
>TRBJ2-7|TRBV6-1|few|NA
CASSELLDSSYEQYF
TGTGCCAGCAGTGAACTCCTGGACAGCTCCTACGAGCAGTACTTC
>TRBJ1-1|TRBV3-1|NA|NA
CASSQGTAHTEAFF
TGTGCCAGCAGCCAAGGGACGGCCCACACTGAAGCTTTCTTT
>TRBJ2-1|TRBV5-1|NA|NA
CASSQWGVDNEQFF
TGCGCCAGCAGTCAGTGGGGGGTGGACAATGAGCAGTTCTTC
>TRBJ1-2|TRBV6-1|many|NA
CASSVEAYYGYTF
TGTGCCAGCAGTGTTGAGGCCTACTATGGCTACACCTTC
>TRBJ1-1|TRBV6-1|few|NA
CASSEGRNTEAFF
TGTGCCAGCAGTGAAGGCAGAAACACTGAAGCTTTCTTT
>TRBJ2-5|TRBV3-1|many|NA
CASSPGQGGTQYF
TGTGCCAGCAGCCCCGGTCAAGGAGGGACCCAGTACTTC
>TRBJ1-1|TRBV5-4|many|NA
CASSTPTGNTEAFF
TGTGCCAGCAGCACCCCGACAGGGAACACTGAAGCTTTCTTT
>TRBJ1-5|TRBV15|many|NA
CATSRVRILFPNQPQHF
TGTGCCACCAGCAGAGTAAGGATTTTGTTCCCCAATCAGCCCCAGCATTTT
>TRBJ1-1|TRBV11-2|NA|NA
CASHEVWRMNTEAFF
TGTGCCAGCCACGAGGTGTGGCGGATGAACACTGAAGCTTTCTTT
>TRBJ2-6|TRBV7-2|many|NA
CASSQRRFSGANVLTF
TGTGCCAGCAGCCAGCGACGGTTCTCTGGGGCCAACGTCCTGACTTTC
>TRBJ2-5|TRBV5-1|NA|NA
CASSLWGGQETQYF
TGCGCCAGCAGCTTGTGGGGAGGCCAAGAGACCCAGTACTTC
>TRBJ1-5|TRBV30|many|NA
CAWSVGGLDQPQHF
TGTGCCTGGAGTGTTGGGGGGCTAGATCAGCCCCAGCATTTT
>TRBJ2-1|TRBV25-1|many|NA
CASSPRTFRPNEQFF
TGTGCCAGCAGCCCCCGGACATTTCGCCCGAATGAGCAGTTCTTC
>TRBJ2-7|TRBV2|few|TRBD2
CASARTSSEIYEQYF
TGTGCCAGCGCTAGGACTAGCAGTGAGATCTACGAGCAGTACTTC